Given below is one T cell receptor beta chain in context. The antigen this receptor binds is unknown. Base qualities are not provided; no much larger clone lies one nucleotide away. The adjacent samples were made up of nontumor breast tissue that surrounded the tumor. Including the terminal cysteine and phenylalanine, the CDR3 comprises 16 residues. CDR3 DNA is the only sequence kept; it has 48 bases, read in frame from the first base. V lost 4 bases and J lost 2 bases, and the count of bases not matched to a germline gene is 6. The germline V gene sets CDR1 to SGHTA and CDR2 to FQGTGA. The data are from a study of breast tumors, draining lymph nodes, adjacent tissues (dated by TCRdb to about 2016). For the study in its entirety: The study compared TCR beta repertoires across tumor, adjacent nontumor tissue and axillary lymph nodes from breast cancer patients. In human breast cancer, the study set out to evaluate how tumor, surrounding tissue and draining lymph node repertoires relate to one another and whether T cells may move between these sites.

TCRdb shows the sequencer as Illumina HiSeq 2000. Multiplex PCR amplification was used to build the TCR beta chain libraries. The amplified TCR beta chain products were analyzed by high-throughput sequencing. In-frame beta chains were kept once TCRdb had trimmed the public reads at Q25 with fastp and called clones with MiXCR. Here each entry gathers all rows of one CDR3 protein and keeps the most common genes and DNA. This sample gives approximately 13,000 distinct CDR3 sequences in total; 40% to 55% of them show up just once. Together, the top ten hold 41% of the sample. The research as a whole found: The study presented the conclusion that tumor T cells originate in lymph nodes as consistent with a hypothesis, not as something directly demonstrated. The data were judged consistent with most tumor T cells deriving from the lymph node and then expanding within tumor tissue. Tumor T-cell repertoires showed less diversity than lymph node repertoires and more diversity than nontumor tissue repertoires, and tumor T-cell repertoires showed preferential V and J gene usage. Tumor and nontumor tissue repertoires were found to be significantly more similar in luminal-like than in basal-like breast cancer.

The sequenced sample consisted of tumor-adjacent breast tissue. This clonotype was obtained from a female donor with breast cancer. Some clones in this sample may be carry-over from other donors' samples. This chain joins TRBV7-3 to TRBJ2-1, and 9 junction bases match TRBD2. CDR3 reads: CASSSPGGRAYNEQFF. The sequence in DNA is TGTGCCAGCAGCTCCCCGGGCGGGAGGGCCTACAATGAGCAGTTCTTC. Supplemented by the reference TRBV7-3 and TRBJ2-1 proteins around the CDR3, the complete variable domain is GAGVSQTPSNKVTEKGKYVELRCDPISGHTALYWYRQSLGQGPEFLIYFQGTGAADDSGLPNDRFFAVRPEGSVSTLKIQRTERGDSAVYLCASSSPGGRAYNEQFFGPGTRLTVL.